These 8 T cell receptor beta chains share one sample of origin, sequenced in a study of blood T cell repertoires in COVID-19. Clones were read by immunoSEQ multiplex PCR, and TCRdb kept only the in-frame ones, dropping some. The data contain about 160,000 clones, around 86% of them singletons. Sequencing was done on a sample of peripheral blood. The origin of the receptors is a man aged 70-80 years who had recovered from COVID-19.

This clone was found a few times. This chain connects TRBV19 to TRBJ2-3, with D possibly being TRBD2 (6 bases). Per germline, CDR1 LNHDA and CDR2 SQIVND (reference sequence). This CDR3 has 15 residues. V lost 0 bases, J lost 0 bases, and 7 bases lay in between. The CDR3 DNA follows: TGTGCCAGTAGTATAGAAGGGACTAGCACAGATACGCAGTATTTT. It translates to CASSIEGTSTDTQYF.

CDR3 loop: CASSPQQDQPQHF. DNA of the CDR3: TGTGCCAGCAGCCCCCAGCAGGATCAGCCCCAGCATTTT. The chain carries TRBV11-2 and TRBJ1-5; D not resolved. Germline V gives CDR1 SGHAT, CDR2 FQNNGV. The germline V and J ends were trimmed by 5 bases and 5 bases, with 10 bases remaining between them. This CDR3 is 13 amino acids long.

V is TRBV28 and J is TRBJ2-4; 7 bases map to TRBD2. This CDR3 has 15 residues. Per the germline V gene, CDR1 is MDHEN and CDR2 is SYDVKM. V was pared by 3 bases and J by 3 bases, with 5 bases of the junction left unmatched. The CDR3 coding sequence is TGTGCCAGCAGTTTTAGGACTAGGGGCAAAAACATTCAGTACTTC. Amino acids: CASSFRTRGKNIQYF. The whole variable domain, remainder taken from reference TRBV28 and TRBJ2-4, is DVKVTQSSRYLVKRTGEKVFLECVQDMDHENMFWYRQDPGLGLRLIYFSYDVKMKEKGDIPEGYSVSREKKERFSLILESASTNQTSMYLCASSFRTRGKNIQYFGAGTRLSVL.

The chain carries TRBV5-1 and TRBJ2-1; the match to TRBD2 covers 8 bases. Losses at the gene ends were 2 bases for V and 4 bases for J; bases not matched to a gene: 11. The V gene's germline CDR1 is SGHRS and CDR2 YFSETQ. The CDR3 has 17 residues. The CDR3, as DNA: TGCGCCAGCAGCTTAACCCTCGGACTAGCAGCTTACAATGAGCAGTTCTTC. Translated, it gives CASSLTLGLAAYNEQFF. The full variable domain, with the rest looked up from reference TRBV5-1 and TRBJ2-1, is KAGVTQTPRYLIKTRGQQVTLSCSPISGHRSVSWYQQTPGQGLQFLFEYFSETQRNKGNFPGRFSGRQFSNSRSEMNVSTLELGDSALYLCASSLTLGLAAYNEQFFGPGTRLTVL.

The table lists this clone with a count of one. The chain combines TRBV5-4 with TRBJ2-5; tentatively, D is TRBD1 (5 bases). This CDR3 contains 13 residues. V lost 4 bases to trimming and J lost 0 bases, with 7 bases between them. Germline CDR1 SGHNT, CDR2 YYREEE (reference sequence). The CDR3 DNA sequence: TGTGCCAGCAGCCCGGACAACCAAGAGACCCAGTACTTC. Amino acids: CASSPDNQETQYF.

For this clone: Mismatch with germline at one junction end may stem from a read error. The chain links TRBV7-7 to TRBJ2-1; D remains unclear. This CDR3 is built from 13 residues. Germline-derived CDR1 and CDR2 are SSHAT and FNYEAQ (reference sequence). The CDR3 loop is CASSPLSAHEQFF. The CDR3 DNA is TGTGCTAGCAGCCCACTAAGCGCTCATGAGCAGTTCTTC.

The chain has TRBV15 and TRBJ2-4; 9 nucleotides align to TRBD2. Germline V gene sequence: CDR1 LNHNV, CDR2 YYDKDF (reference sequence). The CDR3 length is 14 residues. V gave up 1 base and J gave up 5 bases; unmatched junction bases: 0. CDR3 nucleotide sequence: TGTGCCACCAGCAGAGGGACTAGCGAAAACATTCAGTACTTC. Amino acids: CATSRGTSENIQYF.

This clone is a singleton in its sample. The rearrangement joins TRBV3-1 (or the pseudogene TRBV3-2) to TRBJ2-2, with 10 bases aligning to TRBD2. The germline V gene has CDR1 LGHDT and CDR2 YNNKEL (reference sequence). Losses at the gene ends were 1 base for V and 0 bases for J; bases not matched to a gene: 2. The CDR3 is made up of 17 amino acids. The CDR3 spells CASSQGAGGPNTGELFF. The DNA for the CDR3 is TGTGCCAGCAGCCAAGGAGCGGGAGGGCCGAACACCGGGGAGCTGTTTTTT.